Listed below are T cell receptor beta chains from one sample, sequenced in a study of blood T cell repertoires in COVID-19. Profiling relied on immunoSEQ multiplex PCR, and the TCRdb table lists in-frame clones only, not all of them. The sample lists hundreds of thousands of clones; about 90% were seen once. The material sequenced was peripheral blood. These receptor sequences come from a man aged 80 or over with acute or convalescent COVID-19. Both conserved end residues are part of each CDR3.

v_gene: TRBV7-2
CDR3aa: CASSLSLTDTQYF

v_gene: TRBV28
CDR3aa: CASSRPGFATNEKLFF

v_gene: TRBV6-5
CDR3aa: CASWGGASEAFF

v_gene: TRBV28
CDR3aa: CASRTGGIQETQYF

v_gene: TRBV29-1
CDR3aa: CSGRDNEQFF

v_gene: TRBV7-3
CDR3aa: CASSTGGLNTEAFF

v_gene: TRBV6-5
CDR3aa: CASGLTRANEKLFF

v_gene: TRBV7-2
CDR3aa: CASSPGGGNQPQHF

v_gene: TRBV18
CDR3aa: CASSYTGVYSNQPQHF

v_gene: TRBV6-5
CDR3aa: CASSKDRESEKLFF

v_gene: TRBV3-1/TRBV3-2
CDR3aa: CASNLAGGTYEQYF

v_gene: TRBV9
CDR3aa: CASSVEGVEGTQYF

v_gene: TRBV28
CDR3aa: CASSSPGQGRGYTF

v_gene: TRBV19
CDR3aa: CASSMGQVNQPQHF

v_gene: TRBV6-2/TRBV6-3
CDR3aa: CASSPHFQYEQYF

v_gene: TRBV3-1/TRBV3-2
CDR3aa: CASSQGYGNIQYF

v_gene: TRBV3-1/TRBV3-2
CDR3aa: CASSPIQGGTDTQYF

v_gene: TRBV12-3/TRBV12-4
CDR3aa: CASSRRGANGYTF

v_gene: TRBV5-1
CDR3aa: CASSLSGTGFSGANVLTF

v_gene: TRBV15
CDR3aa: CATSREQGENRPQHF

v_gene: TRBV24-1
CDR3aa: CATSDSYPQRGMNTEAFF

v_gene: TRBV11-2
CDR3aa: CASSLFDAGALEQYF

v_gene: TRBV3-1/TRBV3-2
CDR3aa: CASSRDLGLSSYEQYF

v_gene: TRBV6-4
CDR3aa: CASSDSGRGDYGYTF